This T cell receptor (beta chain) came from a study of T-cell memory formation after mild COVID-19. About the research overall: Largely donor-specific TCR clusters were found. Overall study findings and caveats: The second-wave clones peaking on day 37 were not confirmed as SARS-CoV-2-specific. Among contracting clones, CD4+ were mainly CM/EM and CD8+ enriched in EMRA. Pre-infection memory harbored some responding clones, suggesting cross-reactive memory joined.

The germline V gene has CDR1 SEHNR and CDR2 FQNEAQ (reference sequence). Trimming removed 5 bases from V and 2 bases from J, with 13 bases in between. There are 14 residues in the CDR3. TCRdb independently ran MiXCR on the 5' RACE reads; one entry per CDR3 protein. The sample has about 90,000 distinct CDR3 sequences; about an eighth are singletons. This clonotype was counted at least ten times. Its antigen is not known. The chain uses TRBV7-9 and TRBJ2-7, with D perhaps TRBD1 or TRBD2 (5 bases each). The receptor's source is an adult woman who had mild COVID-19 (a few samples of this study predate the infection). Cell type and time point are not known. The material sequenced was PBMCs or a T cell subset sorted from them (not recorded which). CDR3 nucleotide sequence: TGTGCCAGCAGCGGCGACGGGACGGCCTACGAGCAGTACTTC. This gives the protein CASSGDGTAYEQYF.